This TCR beta chain was observed in a study of T cells expressing NK-cell markers. For the study at large: One of eight sequenced donors was HCMV-seronegative; the other seven were seropositive.

CDR1 and CDR2 from the germline V gene are SEHNR and FQNEAQ (reference sequence). There are 13 residues in the CDR3. TCRdb reprocessed the 5' RACE reads and keeps a single row for each CDR3 protein, giving no DNA. The table lists 350,000 to 400,000 distinct CDR3 sequences. This chain joins TRBV7-9 and TRBJ2-2; checking the TCRdb D call of TRBD1 is not possible without DNA. This TCR came from a woman aged 45-65 years in good health. The sequenced sample consisted of blood T cells: a sorted CD56 or NKG2C T cell subset, CD4+ or CD8+ T cells, or bulk PBMC T cells (not recorded which). CDR3 sequence: CASSSAGPRKLFF.